This paragraph covers one TCR beta chain sequence. This entry comes from a study of blood T cell repertoires in COVID-19. Study-level information: T cells, B-cell-depleted T cells, or PBMCs provided the cDNA or gDNA that served as material.

Per the germline V gene, CDR1 is LGHNT and CDR2 is FRNRAP. V gave up 5 bases and J gave up 6 bases, with 22 bases separating them. The CDR3 covers 16 residues. As originally analysed: Amplification with reference gene primers provided the estimates of nucleated cell counts. TCRdb keeps only in-frame clones here, not all; method: immunoSEQ multiplex PCR. V, J and clone size reflect that table, while D and trimming were determined from the DNA. The sample contains 100,000 to 150,000 clones, approximately 88% of which appear only once. This clonotype was sampled from a woman over 75 with acute or convalescent COVID-19. The chain employs TRBV12-5 and TRBJ1-1; D may be TRBD1 (5 bases). The sample consisted of peripheral blood. The CDR3 spells CASGLSGVQGSSEAFF. The CDR3 DNA sequence: TGTGCTAGTGGTCTCTCCGGTGTTCAGGGAAGTTCTGAAGCTTTCTTT. Full variable domain (rest looked up from reference TRBV12-5 and TRBJ1-1): DARVTQTPRHKVTEMGQEVTMRCQPILGHNTVFWYRQTMMQGLELLAYFRNRAPLDDSGMPKDRFSAEMPDATLATLKIQPSEPRDSAVYFCASGLSGVQGSSEAFFGQGTRLTVV.